The source of this TCR beta chain is a study of CD8 T cells in ankylosing spondylitis. Using its own MiXCR run on the 5' RACE reads, TCRdb lists one record per CDR3 protein. Here the sample spans 150,000 to 200,000 distinct CDR3 sequences, roughly 12% being singletons. Study findings and constraints: Ankylosing spondylitis blood appeared to be characterized by a TCR beta motif of several highly homologous variants.

This clonotype has at least ten counts. Its antigen is unidentified. J lost 7 bases, V lost 0 bases, and 4 bases had no gene match. This CDR3 comprises 15 residues. Germline CDR1 reads LGHNA; CDR2 reads YNFKEQ. The chain is built from TRBV4-2 and TRBJ2-1; TRBD2 matches at 9 bases. The specimen sequenced was blood, either unsorted or a sorted T cell fraction (not recorded which). The sequence came from a male donor with ankylosing spondylitis or in good health (not recorded which). The DNA of the CDR3 is TGTGCCAGCAGCCAAGAGGGCGGGGGGGCAAATGAGCAGTTCTTC. It codes for CASSQEGGGANEQFF.